This T cell receptor beta chain was observed in a study of blood T cell repertoires in COVID-19. Using immunoSEQ multiplex PCR, the repertoire was profiled, and TCRdb retains in-frame clones only, with some absent. The sample includes 200,000 to 250,000 clones, approximately 89% of them seen just once. The CDR3 has 13 residues. V gave up 7 bases and J gave up 4 bases; unmatched junction bases: 6. Per germline, CDR1 SGDLS and CDR2 YYNGEE. V is TRBV9 and J is TRBJ1-2; the match to TRBD1 covers 8 bases. This clonotype was obtained from a woman in her forties with acute or convalescent COVID-19. The sequencing sample was made of peripheral blood. CDR3: CASETGAGYGYTF. The CDR3 DNA is TGTGCCAGCGAGACAGGGGCAGGCTATGGCTACACCTTC.